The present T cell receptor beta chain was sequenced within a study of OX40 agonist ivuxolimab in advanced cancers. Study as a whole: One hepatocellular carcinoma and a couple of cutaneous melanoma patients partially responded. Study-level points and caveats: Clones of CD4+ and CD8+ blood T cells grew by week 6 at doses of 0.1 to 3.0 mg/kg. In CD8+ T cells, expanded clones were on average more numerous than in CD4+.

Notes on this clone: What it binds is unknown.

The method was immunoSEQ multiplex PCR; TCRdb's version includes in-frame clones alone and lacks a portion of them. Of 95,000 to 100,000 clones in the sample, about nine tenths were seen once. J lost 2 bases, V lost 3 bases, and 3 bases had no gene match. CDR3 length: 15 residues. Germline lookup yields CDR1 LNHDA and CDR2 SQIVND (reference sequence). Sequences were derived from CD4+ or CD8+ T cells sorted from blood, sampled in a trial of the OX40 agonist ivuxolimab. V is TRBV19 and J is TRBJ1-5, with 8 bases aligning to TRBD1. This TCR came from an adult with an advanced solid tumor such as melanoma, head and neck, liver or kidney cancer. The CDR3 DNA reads TGTGCCAGTAGTATTGGACAGGGAGGCAATCAGCCCCAGCATTTT. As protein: CASSIGQGGNQPQHF.